Each of the 12 T cell receptor beta chains below was sequenced from the same sample in a study of CD8 T cells in ankylosing spondylitis. Each CDR3 protein is one row after TCRdb ran MiXCR on the 5' RACE reads. This sample has about 27,000 distinct CDR3 sequences, with 7.9% found just once. Sample: blood. The receptors shown here come from a male donor with ankylosing spondylitis or in good health (not recorded which).

This clonotype has more than one count but fewer than ten. This rearrangement joins TRBV7-2 to TRBJ2-3; no clear D. The germline V gene encodes CDR1 SGHTA and CDR2 FQGNSA. V lost 5 bases and J 2 bases, leaving 5 bases between the germline ends. The CDR3 is made up of 12 amino acids. The CDR3 here is CASSPTTDTQYF. The CDR3 DNA reads TGTGCCAGCAGCCCAACCACAGATACGCAGTATTTT.

The sample holds a few counts of this clonotype. This rearrangement joins TRBV19 to TRBJ2-2; 14 nucleotides line up with TRBD2. The CDR3 totals 17 residues. Per germline, CDR1 LNHDA and CDR2 SQIVND (reference sequence). With 4 bases clipped from V and 0 bases from J, the junction kept 1 base outside the gene matches. The CDR3 loop reads CASSTGLAGANTGELFF. In nucleotides, the CDR3 is TGTGCCAGTAGTACGGGACTAGCGGGAGCGAACACCGGGGAGCTGTTTTTT.

This clonotype was found a few times. The chain uses TRBV5-5 and TRBJ2-3; perhaps TRBD2 as D (5 bases). The length of the CDR3 is 16 residues. Trimming took off 0 bases at V and 2 bases at J, with 13 bases between the two ends. Germline V gene lookup returns CDR1 SGHKS and CDR2 YYEKEE (reference sequence). The CDR3 protein is CASSLESGIHTDTQYF. The CDR3 DNA sequence: TGTGCCAGCAGCTTGGAAAGCGGAATCCACACAGATACGCAGTATTTT.

This clonotype was picked up many times. The chain joins TRBV28 to TRBJ2-1, with D unresolved. Germline V gene sequence: CDR1 MDHEN, CDR2 SYDVKM. V gave up 5 bases and J gave up 5 bases, with 16 bases separating them. The CDR3 loop spans 15 amino acids. CDR3 DNA sequence: TGTGCCAGCAGTCGAATCGGCGGCGACCACAATGAGCAGTTCTTC. This sequence encodes CASSRIGGDHNEQFF.

V is TRBV7-2 and J is TRBJ2-5, with D possibly being TRBD1 or TRBD2 (5 bases each). CDR3 size: 15 residues. CDR1 is SGHTA, CDR2 FQGNSA, per germline. The V end lost 5 bases, the J end lost 7 bases, and 20 bases lay between the germline ends. CDR3 in DNA: TGTGCCAGCAGCCATTCCGGAGGCTTCCAGGGGACCCAGTACTTC. It specifies CASSHSGGFQGTQYF.

In its sample, this clonotype was seen many times. The chain employs TRBV20-1 and TRBJ2-5; 7 bases fit TRBD2. From germline, CDR1 is DFQATT and CDR2 SNEGSKA (reference sequence). V dropped 0 bases and J dropped 7; count of bases not matched to a gene: 14. There are 16 residues in the CDR3. The CDR3 coding sequence is TGCAGTGCTAGAGATAGTGGCGCTAGCGGTGGTCGGACCCAGTACTTC. Its protein is CSARDSGASGGRTQYF.

The CDR3 region is CASSLAEQETQYF. CDR3 DNA sequence: TGTGCCAGCAGCTTAGCGGAGCAAGAGACCCAGTACTTC. This rearrangement joins TRBV7-7 to TRBJ2-5, with D unresolved. From germline, CDR1 is SSHAT and CDR2 FNYEAQ (reference sequence). The CDR3 has 13 residues. V was cut by 0 bases and J by 2 bases, with 4 bases left in between.

Ten or more counts support this clonotype. The CDR3 bases are TGTGCCAGCAGCTCCTTCCCGGGACAAGTTAATGAAAAACTGTTTTTT. It translates to CASSSFPGQVNEKLFF. The rearrangement links TRBV7-2 to TRBJ1-4, with D maybe TRBD1 (6 bases). Germline lookup yields CDR1 SGHTA and CDR2 FQGNSA. The length of the CDR3 is 16 residues. Trimming shortened V by 4 bases and J by 4 bases, and 16 bases separated the two germline ends.

The DNA for the CDR3 is TGTGCCAGCAGCCCGACAGGGGAAAGCTACGAGCAGTACGTC. It codes for CASSPTGESYEQYV. J is TRBJ2-7 and V is TRBV14; 8 bases align to TRBD1. The CDR3 runs 14 residues. The germline gives CDR1 SGHDN, CDR2 FVKESK. After removal of 4 bases from V and 3 bases from J, the junction contained 5 bases not matched to a gene.

The sample holds a few counts of this clonotype. This chain links TRBV29-1 with TRBJ1-1; possible D gene TRBD1, 6 bases. Germline values: CDR1 SQVTM, CDR2 ANQGSEA. V lost 3 bases and J 6 bases, leaving 11 bases between the germline ends. The CDR3 length is 12 residues. The CDR3 nucleotides are TGCAGCGTTGAGACAGGCGGGGCTGAAGCTTTCTTT. Translated: CSVETGGAEAFF.

This clonotype was counted only a few times. The CDR3 loop is CASSLESLAGELFF. The DNA of the CDR3 is TGTGCCAGCAGTTTGGAAAGCCTGGCCGGGGAGCTGTTTTTT. The genes are TRBV27 and TRBJ2-2; D unclear. Germline CDR1 reads MNHEY; CDR2 reads SMNVEV (reference sequence). V was clipped by 3 bases and J by 6 bases, with 11 bases between them. The CDR3 runs 14 residues.

This clonotype has just a few counts. The chain couples TRBV27 to TRBJ2-3; D possibly uses TRBD1 or TRBD2 (5 bases each). Germline V CDR1 and CDR2: MNHEY, SMNVEV (reference sequence). Trimming cost V 3 bases and J 12 bases, with 16 bases left between them. The CDR3 runs 13 residues. The CDR3 DNA follows: TGTGCCAGCAGTTTGTCCTGGGACGCCCTCCAGTATTTT. Residues: CASSLSWDALQYF.